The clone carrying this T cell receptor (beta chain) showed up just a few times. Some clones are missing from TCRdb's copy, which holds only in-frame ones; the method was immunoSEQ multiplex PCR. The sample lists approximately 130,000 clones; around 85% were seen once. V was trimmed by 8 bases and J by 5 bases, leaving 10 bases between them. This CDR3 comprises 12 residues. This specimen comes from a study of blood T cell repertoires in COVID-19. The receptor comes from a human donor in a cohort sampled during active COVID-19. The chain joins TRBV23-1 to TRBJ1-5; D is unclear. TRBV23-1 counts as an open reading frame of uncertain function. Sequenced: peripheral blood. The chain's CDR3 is CASPIGDQPQHF. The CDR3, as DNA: TGCGCCAGCCCCATCGGGGATCAGCCCCAGCATTTT.